This T cell receptor beta chain emerged from a study of blood T cell repertoires in COVID-19. The method was immunoSEQ multiplex PCR; TCRdb's version includes in-frame clones alone and lacks a portion of them. This sample has 150,000 or so clones, with approximately 80% found just once. Living in 24 US areas, the participants were between about 18 and 100 years of age. Assignments of participants to cohorts depended upon their own reported clinical history. CDR1 is LGHDT and CDR2 is YNNKEL in the germline V gene (reference sequence). This CDR3 has 14 amino acids. J was trimmed by 10 bases and V by 4 bases; bases with no gene match: 7.

The sequenced material came from PBMCs or T cells enriched from blood (not recorded which). J is TRBJ1-6 and V is TRBV3-1 (or the pseudogene TRBV3-2); TRBD1 matches 7 bases. The sequence came from a woman in her 50s who had recovered from COVID-19. The CDR3 spells CASSPEGARSPLHF. The DNA of the CDR3 is TGTGCCAGCAGCCCTGAGGGGGCCCGCTCACCCCTCCACTTT.